This T cell receptor (beta chain) was documented in a study of CD8 T cells in Susac syndrome. CD8+ and CD4+ T cells from blood underwent TCR beta sequencing, which was carried out in a high-throughput format. General observations from the study: An acknowledgment was made by the study that its TCR sequencing and HLA analysis involved relatively few individuals.

For this clonotype: Antigen unknown.

cDNA came from roughly 0.53 to 1 ug RNA primed by random hexamers. The CDR3 of TCR beta was amplified by immunoSEQ multiplex PCR across 54 Vbeta and 13 Jbeta. MiXCR, applied by TCRdb to the immunoSEQ multiplex PCR reads, yields one record per CDR3 protein. This table has a few hundred thousand distinct CDR3 sequences, 85% appearing once. Losses at the gene ends were 7 bases for V and 2 bases for J; bases not matched to a gene: 11. The CDR3 sequence is 16 residues long. Germline CDR1 and CDR2: MDHEN and SYDVKM. Sequences were obtained from CD8+ T cells from PBMCs. The clonotype was recovered from a human donor with multiple sclerosis. The chain uses TRBV28 and TRBJ1-2; 9 bases match TRBD1. CDR3 protein: CASTLRDRVTNYGYTF. CDR3 nucleotides: TGTGCCAGCACCCTCAGGGACAGGGTGACCAACTATGGCTACACCTTC.